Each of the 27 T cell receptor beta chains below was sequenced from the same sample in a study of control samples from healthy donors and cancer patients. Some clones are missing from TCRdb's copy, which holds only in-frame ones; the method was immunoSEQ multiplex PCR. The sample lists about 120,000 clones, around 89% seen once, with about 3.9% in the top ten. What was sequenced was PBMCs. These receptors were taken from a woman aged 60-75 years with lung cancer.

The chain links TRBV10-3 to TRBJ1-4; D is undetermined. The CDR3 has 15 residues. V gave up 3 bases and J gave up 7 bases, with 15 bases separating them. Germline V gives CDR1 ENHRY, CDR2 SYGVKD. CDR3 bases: TGTGCCATCAGTGATTCGACCGGGTCGGGTGAAAAACTGTTTTTT. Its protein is CAISDSTGSGEKLFF.

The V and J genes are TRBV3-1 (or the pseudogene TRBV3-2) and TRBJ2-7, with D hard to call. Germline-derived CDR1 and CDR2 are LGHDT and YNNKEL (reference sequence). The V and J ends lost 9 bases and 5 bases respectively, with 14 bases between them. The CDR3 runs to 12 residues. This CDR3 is CASRSSGDEQYF. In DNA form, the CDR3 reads TGTGCCAGTCGCTCGTCAGGCGACGAGCAGTACTTC.

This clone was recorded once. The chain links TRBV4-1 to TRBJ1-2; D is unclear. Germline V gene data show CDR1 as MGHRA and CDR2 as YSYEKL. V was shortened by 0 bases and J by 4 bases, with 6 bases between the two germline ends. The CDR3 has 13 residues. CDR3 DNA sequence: TGCGCCAGCAGCCAAGAAGCAGGCTATGGCTACACCTTC. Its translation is CASSQEAGYGYTF.

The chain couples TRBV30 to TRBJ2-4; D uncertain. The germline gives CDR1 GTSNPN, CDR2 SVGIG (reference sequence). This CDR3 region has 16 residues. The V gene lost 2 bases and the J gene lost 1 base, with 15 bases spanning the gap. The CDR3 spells CAWSPDTRRAKNIQYF. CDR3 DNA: TGTGCCTGGAGTCCAGACACTCGGCGGGCCAAAAACATTCAGTACTTC. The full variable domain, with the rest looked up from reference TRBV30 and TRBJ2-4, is SQTIHQWPATLVQPVGSPLSLECTVEGTSNPNLYWYRQAAGRGLQLLFYSVGIGQISSEVPQNLSASRPQDRQFILSSKKLLLSDSGFYLCAWSPDTRRAKNIQYFGAGTRLSVL.

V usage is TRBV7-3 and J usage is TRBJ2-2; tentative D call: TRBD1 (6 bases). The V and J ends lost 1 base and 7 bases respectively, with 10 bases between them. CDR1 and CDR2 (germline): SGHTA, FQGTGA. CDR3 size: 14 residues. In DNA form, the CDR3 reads TGTGCCAGCAGCTTAAACAGGGTGGGCGGGGAGCTGTTTTTT. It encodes CASSLNRVGGELFF.

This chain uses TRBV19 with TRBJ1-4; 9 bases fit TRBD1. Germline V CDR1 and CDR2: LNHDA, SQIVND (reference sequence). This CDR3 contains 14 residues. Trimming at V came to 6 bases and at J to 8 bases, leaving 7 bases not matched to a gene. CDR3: CASSNTGGPEKLFF. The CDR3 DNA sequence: TGTGCCAGTAGCAACACAGGGGGCCCGGAAAAACTGTTTTTT. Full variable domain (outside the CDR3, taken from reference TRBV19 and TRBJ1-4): DGGITQSPKYLFRKEGQNVTLSCEQNLNHDAMYWYRQDPGQGLRLIYYSQIVNDFQKGDIAEGYSVSREKKESFPLTVTSAQKNPTAFYLCASSNTGGPEKLFFGSGTQLSVL.

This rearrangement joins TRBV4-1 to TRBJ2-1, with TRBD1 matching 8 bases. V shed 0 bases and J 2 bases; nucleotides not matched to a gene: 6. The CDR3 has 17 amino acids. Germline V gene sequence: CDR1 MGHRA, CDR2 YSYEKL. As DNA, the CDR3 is TGCGCCAGCAGCCAAGACTTTCAGGGGGCACCCTACAATGAGCAGTTCTTC. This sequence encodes CASSQDFQGAPYNEQFF.

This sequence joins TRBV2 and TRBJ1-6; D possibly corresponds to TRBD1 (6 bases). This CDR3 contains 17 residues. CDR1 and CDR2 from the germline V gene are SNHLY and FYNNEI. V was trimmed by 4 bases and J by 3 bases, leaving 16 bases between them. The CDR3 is CASSVGGPGGYNSPLHF. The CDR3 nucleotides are TGTGCCAGCAGTGTAGGGGGTCCAGGCGGCTATAATTCACCCCTCCACTTT.

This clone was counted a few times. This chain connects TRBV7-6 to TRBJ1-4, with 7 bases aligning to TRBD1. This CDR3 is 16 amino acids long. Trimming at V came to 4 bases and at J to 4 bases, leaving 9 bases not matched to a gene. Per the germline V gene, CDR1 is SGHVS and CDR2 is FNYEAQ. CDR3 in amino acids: CASSWARTGINEKLFF. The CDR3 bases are TGTGCCAGCAGCTGGGCCCGGACAGGTATTAATGAAAAACTGTTTTTT.

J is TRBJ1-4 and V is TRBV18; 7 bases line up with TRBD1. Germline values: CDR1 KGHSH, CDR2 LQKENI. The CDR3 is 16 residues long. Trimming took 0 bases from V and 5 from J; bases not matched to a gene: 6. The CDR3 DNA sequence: TGTGCCAGCTCACCACCCTCTATGGGACAGAATGAAAAACTGTTTTTT. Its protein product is CASSPPSMGQNEKLFF. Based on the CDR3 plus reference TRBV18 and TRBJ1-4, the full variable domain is NAGVMQNPRHLVRRRGQEARLRCSPMKGHSHVYWYRQLPEEGLKFMVYLQKENIIDESGMPKERFSAEFPKEGPSILRIQQVVRGDSAAYFCASSPPSMGQNEKLFFGSGTQLSVL.

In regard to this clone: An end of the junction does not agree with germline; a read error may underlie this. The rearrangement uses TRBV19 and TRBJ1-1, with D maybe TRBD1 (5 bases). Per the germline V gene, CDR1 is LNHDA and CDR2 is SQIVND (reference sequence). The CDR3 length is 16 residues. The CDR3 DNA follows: TGTGCCAGTAGTATTGGGGGTAGAATGGTGGGGACTGACGCTTTCTTT. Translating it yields CASSIGGRMVGTDAFF.

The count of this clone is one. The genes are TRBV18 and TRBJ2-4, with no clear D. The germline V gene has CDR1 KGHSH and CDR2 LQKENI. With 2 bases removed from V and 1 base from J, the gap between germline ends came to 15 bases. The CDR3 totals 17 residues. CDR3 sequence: CASSPTPATGAKNIQYF. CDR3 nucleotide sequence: TGTGCCAGCTCACCAACCCCCGCAACTGGGGCCAAAAACATTCAGTACTTC. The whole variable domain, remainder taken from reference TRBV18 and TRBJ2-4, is NAGVMQNPRHLVRRRGQEARLRCSPMKGHSHVYWYRQLPEEGLKFMVYLQKENIIDESGMPKERFSAEFPKEGPSILRIQQVVRGDSAAYFCASSPTPATGAKNIQYFGAGTRLSVL.

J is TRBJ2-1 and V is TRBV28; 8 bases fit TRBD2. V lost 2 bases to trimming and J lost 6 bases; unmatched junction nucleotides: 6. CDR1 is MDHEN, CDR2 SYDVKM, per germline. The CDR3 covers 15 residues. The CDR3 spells CASSLLSGSLNEQFF. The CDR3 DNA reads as TGTGCCAGCAGTTTACTCAGCGGGAGTCTCAATGAGCAGTTCTTC.

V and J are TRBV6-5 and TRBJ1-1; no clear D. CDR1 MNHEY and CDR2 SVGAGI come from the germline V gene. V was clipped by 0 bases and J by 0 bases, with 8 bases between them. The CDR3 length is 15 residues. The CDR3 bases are TGTGCCAGCAGTTACTCTACAGAGCTGAACACTGAAGCTTTCTTT. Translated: CASSYSTELNTEAFF.

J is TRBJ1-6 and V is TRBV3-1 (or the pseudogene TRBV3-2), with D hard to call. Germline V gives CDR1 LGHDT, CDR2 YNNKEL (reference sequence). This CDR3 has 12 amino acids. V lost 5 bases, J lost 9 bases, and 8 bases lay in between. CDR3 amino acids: CASSIATSPLHF. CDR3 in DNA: TGTGCCAGCAGCATCGCGACTTCACCCCTCCACTTT.

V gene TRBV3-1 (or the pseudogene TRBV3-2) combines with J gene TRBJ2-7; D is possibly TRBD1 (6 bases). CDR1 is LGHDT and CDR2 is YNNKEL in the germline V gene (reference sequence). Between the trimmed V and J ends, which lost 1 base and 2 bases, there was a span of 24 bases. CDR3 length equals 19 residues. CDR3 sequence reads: CASSQAEDRLGSSPYEQYF. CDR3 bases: TGTGCCAGCAGCCAAGCCGAGGACAGATTGGGAAGCTCGCCCTACGAGCAGTACTTC.

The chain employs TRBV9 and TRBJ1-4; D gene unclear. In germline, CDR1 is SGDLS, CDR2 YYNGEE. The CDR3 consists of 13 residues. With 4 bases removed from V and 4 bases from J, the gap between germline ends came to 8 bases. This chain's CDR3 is CASSNRNNEKLFF. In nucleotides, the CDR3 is TGTGCCAGCAGCAACCGAAATAATGAAAAACTGTTTTTT.

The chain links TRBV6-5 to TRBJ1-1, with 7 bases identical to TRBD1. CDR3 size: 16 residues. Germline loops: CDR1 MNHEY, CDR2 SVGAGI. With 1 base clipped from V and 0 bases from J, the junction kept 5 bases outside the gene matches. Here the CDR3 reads CASSYYSGTVNTEAFF. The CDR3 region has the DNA TGTGCCAGCAGTTACTACTCCGGGACAGTGAACACTGAAGCTTTCTTT.

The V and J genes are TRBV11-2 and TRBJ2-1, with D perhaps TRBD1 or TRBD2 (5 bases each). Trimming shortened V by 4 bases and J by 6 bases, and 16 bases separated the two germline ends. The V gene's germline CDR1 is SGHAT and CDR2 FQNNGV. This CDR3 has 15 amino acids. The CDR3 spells CASSSQGALSNEQFF. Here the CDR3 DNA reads TGTGCCAGCAGCTCCCAGGGAGCGCTAAGCAATGAGCAGTTCTTC.

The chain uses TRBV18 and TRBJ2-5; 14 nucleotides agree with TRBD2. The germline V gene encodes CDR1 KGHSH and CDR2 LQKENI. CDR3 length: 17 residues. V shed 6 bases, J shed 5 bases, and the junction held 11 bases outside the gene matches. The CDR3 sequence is CASSPGLAGDAGETQYF. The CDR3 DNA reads TGTGCCAGCTCTCCGGGACTAGCGGGGGACGCGGGGGAGACCCAGTACTTC.

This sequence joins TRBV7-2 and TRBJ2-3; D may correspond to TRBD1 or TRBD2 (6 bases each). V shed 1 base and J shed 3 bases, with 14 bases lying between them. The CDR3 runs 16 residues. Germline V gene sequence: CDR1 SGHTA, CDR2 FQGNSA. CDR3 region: CASSLGGGPRTDTQYF. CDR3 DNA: TGTGCCAGCAGCTTAGGTGGGGGGCCTCGAACAGATACGCAGTATTTT.

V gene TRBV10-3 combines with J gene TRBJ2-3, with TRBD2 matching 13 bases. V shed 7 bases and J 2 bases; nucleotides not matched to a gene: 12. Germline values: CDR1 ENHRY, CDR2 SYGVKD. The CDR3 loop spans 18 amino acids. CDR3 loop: CAITPSRGTSGNTDTQYF. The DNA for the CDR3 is TGTGCCATCACCCCCTCGAGAGGGACTAGCGGGAACACAGATACGCAGTATTTT.

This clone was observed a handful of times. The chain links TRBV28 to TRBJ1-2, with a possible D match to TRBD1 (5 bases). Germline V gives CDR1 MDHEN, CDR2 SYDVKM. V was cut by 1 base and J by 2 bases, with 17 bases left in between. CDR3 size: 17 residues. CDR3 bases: TGTGCCAGCAGTTTATACGGGACCCGGGGGTTCAACTATGGCTACACCTTC. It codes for CASSLYGTRGFNYGYTF.

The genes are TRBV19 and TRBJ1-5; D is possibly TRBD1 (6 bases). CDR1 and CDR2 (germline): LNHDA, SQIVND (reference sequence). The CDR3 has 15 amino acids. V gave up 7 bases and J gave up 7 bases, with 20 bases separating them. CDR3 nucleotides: TGTGCCAGTACCCTAGGGGGGAATTGGGGGCAGCCCCAGCATTTT. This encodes CASTLGGNWGQPQHF.

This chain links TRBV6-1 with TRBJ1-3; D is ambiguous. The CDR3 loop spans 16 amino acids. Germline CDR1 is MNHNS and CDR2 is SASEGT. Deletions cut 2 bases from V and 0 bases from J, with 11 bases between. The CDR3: CASSENERISGNTIYF. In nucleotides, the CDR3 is TGTGCCAGCAGTGAAAATGAAAGGATCTCTGGAAACACCATATATTTT.

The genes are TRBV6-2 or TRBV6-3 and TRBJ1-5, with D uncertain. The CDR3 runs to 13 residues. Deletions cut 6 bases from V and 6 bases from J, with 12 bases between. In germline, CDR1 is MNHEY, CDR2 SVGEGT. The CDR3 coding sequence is TGTGCCAGCAGCCGACCCCCGGCTCAGCCCCAGCATTTT. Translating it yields CASSRPPAQPQHF.

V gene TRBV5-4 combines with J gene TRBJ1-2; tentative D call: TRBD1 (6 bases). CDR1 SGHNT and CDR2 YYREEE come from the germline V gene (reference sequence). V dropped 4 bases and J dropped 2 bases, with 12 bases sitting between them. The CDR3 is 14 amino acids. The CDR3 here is CASSPDSGNYGYTF. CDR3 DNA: TGTGCCAGCAGCCCGGACAGCGGGAACTATGGCTACACCTTC.